This TCR beta chain was recorded in a study of blood T cell repertoires in COVID-19. Measured with immunoSEQ multiplex PCR; TCRdb has only the in-frame clones, and not every one. The table records about 93,000 clones, around 86% of them present only once. The germline gives CDR1 SGHTA, CDR2 FQGTGA. The CDR3 length is 13 residues. Deletions cut 1 base from V and 4 bases from J, with 6 bases between. The J gene is TRBJ2-3, the V gene TRBV7-3; D is unclear. Sequenced sample: peripheral blood. This clonotype was obtained from a man between 60 and 70 years old with COVID-19, enrolled during active disease. The CDR3 protein is CASSLNLADTQYF. The DNA for the CDR3 is TGTGCCAGCAGCTTAAACCTAGCAGATACGCAGTATTTT.